This T cell receptor (beta chain) appears in the sequencing data of a study of blood T cell repertoires in COVID-19. At the level of the study: Researchers got acute and convalescent COVID-19 samples from the United States, Italy and Spain.

Living in 24 US areas, the participants were between roughly 18 and 90 years of age. Assay used: immunoSEQ multiplex PCR; TCRdb lists only in-frame clones, some missing. The table records 300,000 to 400,000 clones, about 88% of them present only once. Per germline, CDR1 SQVTM and CDR2 ANQGSEA. V lost 0 bases to trimming and J lost 9 bases, with 21 bases between them. The CDR3 has 16 residues. This chain connects TRBV29-1 to TRBJ2-1; D is possibly TRBD1 (6 bases). The clonotype originates from a man between 60 and 75 years old who had recovered from COVID-19. Specimen: PBMCs or T cells enriched from blood (not recorded which). The DNA of the CDR3 is TGCAGCGTTGAAGATAGATGTGGACAGAGGGTTTGTGAGCAGTTCTTC. Translated: CSVEDRCGQRVCEQFF.